Listed here are 9 T cell receptor beta chains from one sample, sequenced in a study of blood T cells in healthy people across ages. For the second PCR, which ran for roughly 7 to 11 cycles, a sample-barcoded 5' primer and a J-beta primer mix were used. TCRdb re-analysed the 5' RACE reads in MiXCR, keeping a single row per CDR3 protein. The sample includes roughly 1.9 million distinct CDR3 sequences, around 42% seen only once; the top ten take about 21%. The sequenced material came from blood. The receptor source for this set is a human donor in good health.

The V gene is TRBV7-2, the J gene TRBJ1-6; 9 positions match TRBD1. The V segment lost 5 bases and the J segment 8 bases; nucleotides outside the gene matches: 10. In germline, CDR1 is SGHTA, CDR2 FQGNSA. This CDR3 is 16 amino acids long. CDR3 sequence (DNA): TGTGCCAGCAGCATATCCTCGACAGGGGGTTATTCACCCCTCCACTTT. Protein: CASSISSTGGYSPLHF.

The rearrangement uses TRBV7-8 and TRBJ2-3; D may be TRBD2 (7 bases). The CDR3 sequence is 17 residues long. Germline V gene data show CDR1 as SGHVS and CDR2 as FQNEAQ. V lost 3 bases and J lost 2, with 18 bases in between. CDR3 protein: CASSFGIGGAYTDTQYF. CDR3 nucleotide sequence: TGTGCCAGCAGCTTTGGTATAGGGGGGGCTTACACAGATACGCAGTATTTT.

The chain links TRBV27 to TRBJ2-3; D is possibly TRBD1 or TRBD2 (7 bases each). The CDR3 covers 18 residues. V gave up 0 bases and J gave up 6 bases, with 22 bases separating them. Per germline, CDR1 MNHEY and CDR2 SMNVEV (reference sequence). The CDR3: CASSLSGGDRGTSDTQYF. In DNA, the CDR3 is TGTGCCAGCAGTTTATCGGGGGGGGACAGAGGGACGTCGGATACGCAGTATTTT.

In its sample, this clonotype was seen a few times. The chain is built from TRBV18 and TRBJ2-7; D remains unclear. Germline CDR1 is KGHSH and CDR2 is LQKENI. The CDR3 consists of 15 residues. V was shortened by 1 base and J by 0 bases, with 10 bases between the two germline ends. The DNA of the CDR3 is TGTGCCAGCTCACCACAGACTTACACCTCCTACGAGCAGTACTTC. Amino acids: CASSPQTYTSYEQYF. Combining the CDR3 with reference TRBV18 and TRBJ2-7 gives the whole variable domain NAGVMQNPRHLVRRRGQEARLRCSPMKGHSHVYWYRQLPEEGLKFMVYLQKENIIDESGMPKERFSAEFPKEGPSILRIQQVVRGDSAAYFCASSPQTYTSYEQYFGPGTRLTVT.

This chain links TRBV5-1 with TRBJ1-1; D not resolved. V lost 7 bases, J lost 1 base, and 11 bases lay in between. Per the germline V gene, CDR1 is SGHRS and CDR2 is YFSETQ. CDR3 size: 13 residues. CDR3 region: CASGELGNTEAFF. The CDR3 DNA sequence: TGCGCCAGCGGGGAATTGGGGAACACTGAAGCTTTCTTT.

The chain employs TRBV7-2 and TRBJ1-2; 10 bases map to TRBD1. Germline CDR1 SGHTA, CDR2 FQGNSA. Germline trimming cut 7 bases from V and 6 bases from J; bases unmatched to any gene: 5. CDR3 size: 13 residues. CDR3: CASILGQGDGYTF. Written as DNA, the CDR3 is TGTGCCAGCATCCTAGGACAGGGGGATGGCTACACCTTC. Looking up the rest from reference TRBV7-2 and TRBJ1-2 gives the full variable domain: GAGVSQSPSNKVTEKGKDVELRCDPISGHTALYWYRQSLGQGLEFLIYFQGNSAPDKSGLPSDRFSAERTGGSVSTLTIQRTQQEDSAVYLCASILGQGDGYTFGSGTRLTVV.

This clonotype has only one observation. The chain employs TRBV7-9 and TRBJ2-1; a weak D match, TRBD2 (7 bases). This CDR3 region has 14 residues. The V end was cut by 7 bases, the J end by 4 bases, with 14 bases between. Germline CDR1 reads SEHNR; CDR2 reads FQNEAQ (reference sequence). CDR3 residues: CASNRAGVYNEQFF. CDR3 in DNA: TGTGCCAGCAACAGGGCGGGGGTATACAATGAGCAGTTCTTC.

The J gene is TRBJ2-1, the V gene TRBV10-3; D remains ambiguous. Germline values: CDR1 ENHRY, CDR2 SYGVKD. CDR3 length: 14 residues. V lost 3 bases, J lost 0 bases, and 6 bases lay in between. The CDR3 loop is CAISEPSSYNEQFF. CDR3 sequence (DNA): TGTGCCATCAGTGAACCTAGCTCCTACAATGAGCAGTTCTTC.

The rearrangement links TRBV7-9 to TRBJ1-5, with 7 bases identical to TRBD1. Germline CDR1 and CDR2: SEHNR and FQNEAQ (reference sequence). This CDR3 is built from 13 residues. V was pared by 5 bases and J by 6 bases, with 4 bases of the junction left unmatched. The CDR3 DNA sequence: TGTGCCAGCAGCCGAGGACAGGCTCAGCCCCAGCATTTT. This translates into CASSRGQAQPQHF.